This is a list of T cell receptor beta chains from one sample in a study of memory CD4+ T cells and cytomegalovirus serostatus. Here immunoSEQ multiplex PCR was the method, and the copy in TCRdb shows in-frame clones only, minus some. In the table there are 35,000 to 45,000 clones, roughly 77% of which are singletons. The sequenced material came from memory CD4+ T cells from blood. The receptors shown here come from an adult in good health and CMV-seronegative. Each CDR3 is given with its conserved first and last residue. D genes are given only for firm matches. Only part of the rows carry a size: once, few, many, or a class if the clone is expanded.

d_gene	v_gene	len	j_gene	abundance	CDR3nt	CDR3aa
TRBD2	TRBV5-4	15	TRBJ2-3	NA	TGTGCCAGCAGCTTGGCCCGGGGGGAGTTAGATACGCAGTATTTT	CASSLARGELDTQYF
NA	TRBV7-8	15	TRBJ2-3	NA	TGTGCCAGCAGGCGCCTATCTACTAGTGCAGATACGCAGTATTTT	CASRRLSTSADTQYF
NA	TRBV2	15	TRBJ1-5	once	TGTGCCAGCAGTGACTCAACAGGGCGCAATCAGCCCCAGCATTTT	CASSDSTGRNQPQHF
TRBD2	TRBV5-1	15	TRBJ2-5	NA	TGCGCCAGCAAGCGGGGGGACATGCAAGAAGGGACCCAGTACTTC	CASKRGDMQEGTQYF
NA	TRBV6-6	12	TRBJ1-1	few	TGTGCCAGCTCGGGTCCGGGGACTGAAGCTTTCTTT	CASSGPGTEAFF
NA	TRBV18	16	TRBJ1-1	once	TGTGCCAGCTCACCACCGGTGCTCCCAGGGAACACTGAAGCTTTCTTT	CASSPPVLPGNTEAFF
TRBD2	TRBV7-6	12	TRBJ2-3	NA	TGTGCCAGCAGCTCCGGGGGGGATACGCAGTATTTT	CASSSGGDTQYF
NA	TRBV18	13	TRBJ1-5	few	TGTGCCAGCTCACCAGGGGGGGTTCAGCCCCAGCATTTT	CASSPGGVQPQHF
NA	TRBV20-1	11	TRBJ1-3	few	TGCAGTGCTAGAGGGGGAAACACCATATATTTT	CSARGGNTIYF
NA	TRBV30	17	TRBJ2-6	NA	TGTGCCTGGAGGGGGGACAAAGTTGAAGCTGGGGCCAACGTCCTGACTTTC	CAWRGDKVEAGANVLTF